This TCR beta chain is from a study of cytotoxic CD8 clonotypes in ibrutinib-treated CLL. Broader study findings: Rare overall, public clonotypes shrank or held steady under therapy. Progressing patients had sampling times that differed from those of sustained-remission patients.

Only in-frame clones appear in the TCRdb table, and some are missing; sequencing was by immunoSEQ multiplex PCR. The sample contains hundreds of thousands of clones, 70% of which appear only once. The germline V gene encodes CDR1 SGHDT and CDR2 YYEEEE. CDR3 length: 15 amino acids. Trimming at V came to 2 bases and at J to 7 bases, leaving 9 bases not matched to a gene. On this clone: Its antigen remains unidentified.

The rearrangement joins TRBV5-6 to TRBJ1-5; 7 bases align to TRBD1. This receptor was obtained from a human donor with chronic lymphocytic leukemia. This specimen consisted of PBMCs, obtained after 24 months of ibrutinib treatment. The CDR3 DNA sequence: TGTGCCAGCAGCTTAACAGGGGTGGGGGACCAGCCCCAGCATTTT. Its protein is CASSLTGVGDQPQHF.